This T cell receptor (beta chain) comes out of a study of T cell repertoires in cytomegalovirus infection (dated by TCRdb to between 2017 and 2020). About the study as a whole: Alongside well-studied HLA-B-restricted epitopes, the peptide stimulations were aimed at recently identified HLA-C-restricted CMV epitopes, whose presentation resists viral immunomodulation. Because public TCR beta signatures pointed to carriage of CMV infection together with the matching HLA type, the HLA type of each donor mattered for the analysis. Results and caveats for the whole study, not just this receptor: Cumulative frequency of public TCR beta family members discriminated carriers of CMV infection plus the relevant HLA type in this cohort and an independent roughly 340-donor cohort. In the ex vivo response, HLA-C-restricted CMV-specific TCR beta clonotypes were dominant, and in two of eight donors the single most frequent clonotype came from this HLA-C-restricted group.

Details on this clonotype: This clone's antigen is unknown. Base qualities are missing; no much larger clone stands one base away.

Interpreted using the paper, the treatment or condition label stands for: in vitro stimulation with specific CMV peptide epitopes to enrich CMV-specific T cells. The CDR3 runs 16 amino acids, cysteine and phenylalanine included. The read is trimmed to its CDR3 DNA, 48 bases read in frame from base 1. Taken from the germline V gene, the CDR1 and CDR2 loops are MNHGY and SAAAGT. V has 0 bases trimmed and J has 14 bases trimmed; junction bases matching no gene number 12. Sequenced on an Illumina HiSeq 1500. The public reads were reprocessed in TCRdb via fastp at Q25 and MiXCR, keeping in-frame beta chains. Here each entry gathers all rows of one CDR3 protein and keeps the most common genes and DNA. In this sample the table shows 250,000 to 300,000 distinct CDR3 sequences, roughly 21% of which occur a single time. Approximately 19% of the sample is held by the ten biggest clonotypes.

This material consisted of cultured PBMCs, taken from culture after CMV antigen stimulation. Here the chain combines TRBV6-8 and TRBJ2-1, with 11 bases matching TRBD2. This receptor was taken from a human donor in good health (CMV status not recorded). Some clones in this sample may be carry-over from other donors' samples. The DNA sequence is TGTGCCAGCAGTTACTCACCCCTAGCGGGAGGTCAGGTGGAGTTCTTC. It codes for CASSYSPLAGGQVEFF.